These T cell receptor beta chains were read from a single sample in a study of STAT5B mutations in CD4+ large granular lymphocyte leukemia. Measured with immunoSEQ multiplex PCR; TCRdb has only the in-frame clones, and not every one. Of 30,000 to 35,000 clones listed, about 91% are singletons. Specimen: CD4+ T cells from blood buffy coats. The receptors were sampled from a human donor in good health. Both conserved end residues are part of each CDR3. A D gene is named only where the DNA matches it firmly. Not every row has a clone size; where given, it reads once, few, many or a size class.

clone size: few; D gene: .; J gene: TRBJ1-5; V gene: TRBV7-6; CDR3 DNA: TGTGCCAGCAGCTTAGAGTCCGGGGGTCAGCCCCAGCATTTT; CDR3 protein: CASSLESGGQPQHF
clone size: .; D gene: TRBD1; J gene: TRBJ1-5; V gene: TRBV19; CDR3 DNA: TGTGCCAGCACCACGATGACAGGGAGGACTCAGCCCCAGCATTTT; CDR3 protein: CASTTMTGRTQPQHF
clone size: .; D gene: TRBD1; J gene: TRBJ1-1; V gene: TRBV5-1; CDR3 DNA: TGCGCCAGCAGCGAGACAGGGACGAACACTGAAGCTTTCTTT; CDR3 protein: CASSETGTNTEAFF
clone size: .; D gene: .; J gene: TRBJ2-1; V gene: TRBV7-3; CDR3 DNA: TGTGCCAGCAGCTTAAACTTAGGGTCCTACAATGAGCAGTTCTTC; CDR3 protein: CASSLNLGSYNEQFF
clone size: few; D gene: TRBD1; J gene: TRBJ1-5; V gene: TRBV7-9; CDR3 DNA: TGTGCCAGCAGCCTTACAGGGGGGGGTGAACCCCAGCATTTT; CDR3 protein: CASSLTGGGEPQHF
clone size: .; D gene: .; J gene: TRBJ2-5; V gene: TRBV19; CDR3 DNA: TGTGCCAGTAGTGGGGTTTTTCAACAGACCCAGTACTTC; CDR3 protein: CASSGVFQQTQYF
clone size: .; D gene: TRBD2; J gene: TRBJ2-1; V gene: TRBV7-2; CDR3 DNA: TGTGCCAGCAGCCGGATTTTGGGAGCGGGGGGACAAGTTGATGAGCAGTTCTTC; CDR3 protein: CASSRILGAGGQVDEQFF
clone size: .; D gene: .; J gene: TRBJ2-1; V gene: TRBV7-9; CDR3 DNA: TGTGCCAGCAGCCAGGGCCTCAGAGTAGGGGTGGGTGAGCAGTTCTTC; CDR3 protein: CASSQGLRVGVGEQFF
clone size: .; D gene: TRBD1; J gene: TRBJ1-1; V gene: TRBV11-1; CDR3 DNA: TGTGCCAGCAGCCCGGGGGACAGAAGGAACACTGAAGCTTTCTTT; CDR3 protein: CASSPGDRRNTEAFF
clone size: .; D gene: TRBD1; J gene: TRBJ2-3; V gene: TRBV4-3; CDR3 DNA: TGCGCCAGCAGCCAGATCCCCCCGGGACAGGGAGGTGATACGCAGTATTTT; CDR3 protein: CASSQIPPGQGGDTQYF
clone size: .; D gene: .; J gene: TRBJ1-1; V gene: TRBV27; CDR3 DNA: TGTGCCAGCAGTCTCCTTAGGGAGTTGAACACTGAAGCTTTCTTT; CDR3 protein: CASSLLRELNTEAFF
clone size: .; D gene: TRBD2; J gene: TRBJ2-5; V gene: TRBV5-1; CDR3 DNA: TGCGCCAGCAGCTTGGACGGGTCGTTGAGGGGAGGGCCTCGGGAGACCCAGTACTTC; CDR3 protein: CASSLDGSLRGGPRETQYF
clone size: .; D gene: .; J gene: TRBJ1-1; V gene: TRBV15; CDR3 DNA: TGTGCCACCAGCAGAGGAATGGGGAAGACTGAAGCTTTCTTT; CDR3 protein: CATSRGMGKTEAFF
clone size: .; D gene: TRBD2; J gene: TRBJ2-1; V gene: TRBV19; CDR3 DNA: TGTGCCAGTACTTTCTCGGGACTAGGCCCTTCCTACAATGAGCAGTTCTTC; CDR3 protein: CASTFSGLGPSYNEQFF
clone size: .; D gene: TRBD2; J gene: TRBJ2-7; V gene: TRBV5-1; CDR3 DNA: TGCGCCAGCAGCCTAGCGCTAGCGGGGTATTCGAGTAAGCAGTACTTC; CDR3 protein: CASSLALAGYSSKQYF
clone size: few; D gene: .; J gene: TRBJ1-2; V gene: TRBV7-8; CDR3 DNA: TGTGCCAGCAGCTTAACGGGGCGTGTTGAGGGCTACACCTTC; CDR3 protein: CASSLTGRVEGYTF
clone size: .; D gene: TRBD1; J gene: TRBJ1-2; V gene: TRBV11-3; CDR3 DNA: TGTGCCAGCAGCCCGAGACAGGGGACCGGAGGCTACACCTTC; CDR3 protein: CASSPRQGTGGYTF